This TCR beta chain was captured in a study of Tregs in tolerant kidney transplant recipients. Overall study context: Recipients received nonmyeloablative bone marrow transplants from related graft donors, with transient mixed chimerism. Study observations and caveats: Antigen-driven expansion was suggested because donor-specific Tregs expanded more than all Tregs in tolerant patients. The most relevant donor-specific Treg TCRbeta repertoire apparently came from expansion with activated donor B cells. Biological reproducibility was not directly addressed in this study.

In germline, CDR1 is SGHNT, CDR2 YYREEE (reference sequence). This CDR3 is 13 amino acids long. Trimming took 1 base from V and 8 from J, leaving 9 bases between them. Sequencing used immunoSEQ multiplex PCR; TCRdb keeps in-frame clones, though not all of them. Of more than 60,000 clones listed, 70% to 90% are singletons. Worth noting for this clone: Antigen unknown.

This receptor was obtained from a human donor who received a combined kidney and bone marrow transplant. The sample here was Tregs from blood, taken before the transplant. V is TRBV5-4 and J is TRBJ1-4; the D is unclear. This chain's CDR3 is CASSLRGREKLFF. The DNA of the CDR3 is TGTGCCAGCAGCTTGCGCGGACGGGAAAAACTGTTTTTT.